This T cell receptor beta chain is drawn from a study of cytomegalovirus exposure and HLA in healthy donors. General study results and limits: Other equally common chains were less clonally expanded than HLA-associated TCR beta chains, a later analysis showed.

There are 14 residues in the CDR3. Germline V gives CDR1 SGHAT, CDR2 FQDESV (reference sequence). V was trimmed by 5 bases and J by 2 bases, leaving 12 bases between them. About this clone itself: What it recognizes is unknown.

With 60 Vbeta and 13 Jbeta primers, the PCR was carried out. Profiling relied on immunoSEQ multiplex PCR, and the TCRdb table lists in-frame clones only, not all of them. The profile covers 100,000 to 150,000 clones, with just over 75% appearing a single time and about 1.7% taken by the ten largest. This clonotype was sampled from a woman in her forties or fifties in good health and CMV-seronegative. V usage is TRBV11-1 and J usage is TRBJ1-1; no firm D call. Input material: PBMCs. This CDR3 is CASSARQSNTEAFF. CDR3 DNA: TGTGCCAGCAGCGCGCGGCAGAGCAACACTGAAGCTTTCTTT.